The clone carrying this TCR beta chain appeared once. V lost 6 bases and J lost 0, with 12 bases in between. The CDR3 loop spans 15 amino acids. Germline lookup yields CDR1 MNHEY and CDR2 SVGAGI. The sample belongs to a study of blood T cell repertoires in COVID-19. Study details: The study drew acute and convalescent COVID-19 samples from the United States, Italy and Spain. From T cells, B-cell-depleted T cells, or PBMCs came the material, which was cDNA or gDNA.

In the original analysis: Researchers report that nucleated cell counts were estimated from reference gene primer amplification. The protocol was immunoSEQ multiplex PCR, while the TCRdb copy is restricted to in-frame clones and leaves out a portion. V and J calls and clone size come straight from that table; D and trimming were deduced from the DNA. This repertoire shows around 70,000 clones, approximately 90% found once; its top ten account for approximately 4.8%. This chain joins TRBV6-5 and TRBJ2-1, with D hard to call. The sequence was obtained from a woman aged 60-70 years with active COVID-19. The sample was peripheral blood. In DNA form, the CDR3 reads TGTGCCAGCAGAGTTCGCATGAGCTCCTACAATGAGCAGTTCTTC. This gives the protein CASRVRMSSYNEQFF.